The table lists the clone carrying this T cell receptor beta chain with a few counts. Its specificity is not known. The CDR3 is 20 residues long. The germline CDR1 and CDR2 sequences are MGHRA and YSYEKL. Deletions cut 0 bases from V and 0 bases from J, with 21 bases between. This entry is derived from a study of T cells in Graves' hyperthyroidism and ophthalmopathy. For the study at large: Specimen type is peripheral blood, collected at initial diagnosis prior to any treatment. Study-wide results and limits: Using 13 V-J features, a model discriminated ophthalmopathy from stable hyperthyroidism.

Exclusion followed for patients with uncontrolled infection, other autoimmune disease, pregnancy or lactation. There were TCR beta CDR3 regions amplified from RNA transcripts. The TCR CDR3 was amplified in a first-round RT-PCR using the HTBI primer set. Using its own MiXCR run on the multiplex PCR reads, TCRdb lists one record per CDR3 protein. This table holds around 600,000 distinct CDR3 sequences, more than 14% found once. The sequenced sample consisted of blood. The sequence derives from a woman between 45 and 60 years old with Graves' ophthalmopathy. The chain uses TRBV4-1 and TRBJ1-3; D gene ambiguous. This chain's CDR3 is CASSQEYDAGFTSSGNTIYF. The CDR3 DNA sequence: TGCGCCAGCAGCCAAGAGTACGATGCGGGCTTCACGAGCTCTGGAAACACCATATATTTT.